The present T cell receptor beta chain was sequenced within a study of blood T cell repertoires in COVID-19. Study summary: Donors in the United States, Italy and Spain gave samples during acute or convalescent COVID-19. PBMCs, B-cell-depleted T cells, or T cells were the source of the cDNA or gDNA that made up the material.

This clone ranks as medium-sized (0.01 to 0.1%). Original methodology: From reference gene primer amplification, estimates of nucleated cell counts were derived. Sequenced by immunoSEQ multiplex PCR; TCRdb stores in-frame clones only, minus some. From that table come the V and J calls and clone size; the DNA was used to work out D and trimming. The sample lists roughly 200,000 clones, roughly 79% occurring once. In Seattle, patients joined the study during active infection and were tracked longitudinally. This TCR derives from a woman between 40 and 50 years old with COVID-19, enrolled during active disease. The specimen was peripheral blood.

CDR3 in amino acids: CASSVSPQGPQHF. Here the CDR3 DNA reads TGTGCCAGCAGTGTGTCCCCCCAGGGTCCCCAGCATTTT. This rearrangement joins TRBV6-4 to TRBJ1-5, with D possibly being TRBD1 (5 bases). Germline loops: CDR1 MRHNA, CDR2 SNTAGT. V dropped 4 bases and J dropped 10 bases, with 14 bases sitting between them. The CDR3 runs to 13 residues.